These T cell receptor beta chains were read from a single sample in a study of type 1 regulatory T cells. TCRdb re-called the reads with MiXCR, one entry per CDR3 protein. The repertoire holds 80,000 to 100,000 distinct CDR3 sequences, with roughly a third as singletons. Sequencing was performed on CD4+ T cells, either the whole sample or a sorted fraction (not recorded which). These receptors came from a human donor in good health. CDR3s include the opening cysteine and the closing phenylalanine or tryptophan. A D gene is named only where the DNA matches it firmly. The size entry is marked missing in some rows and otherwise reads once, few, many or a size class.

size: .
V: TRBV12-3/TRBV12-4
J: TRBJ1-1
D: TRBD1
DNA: TGTGCCAGCAGTTTAGCAAACAGGGGAGGCACTGAAGCTTTCTTT
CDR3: CASSLANRGGTEAFF

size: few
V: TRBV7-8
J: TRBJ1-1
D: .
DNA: TGTGCCAGCAGCTTAGAAGGGGGGATGACTGAAGCTTTCTTT
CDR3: CASSLEGGMTEAFF

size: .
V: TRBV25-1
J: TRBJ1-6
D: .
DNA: TGTGCCAGCAGTGAAGAAAAGAAGACTGTTATTTATTCACCCCTCCACTTT
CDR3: CASSEEKKTVIYSPLHF

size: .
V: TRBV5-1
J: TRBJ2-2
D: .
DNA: TGCGCCAGCAGCTTGGGGCACCAAAAGAACACCGGGGAGCTGTTTTTT
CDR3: CASSLGHQKNTGELFF

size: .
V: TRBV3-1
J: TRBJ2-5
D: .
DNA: TGTGCCAGCAGCCCTCCGGGACTCCGGAGGGAGACCCAGTACTTC
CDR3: CASSPPGLRRETQYF

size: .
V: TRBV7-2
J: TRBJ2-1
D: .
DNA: TGTGCCAGCAGCCCCATCTCCGGGTGGGTCAACAATGAGCAGTTCTTC
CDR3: CASSPISGWVNNEQFF

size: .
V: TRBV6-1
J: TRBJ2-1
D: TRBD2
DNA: TGTGCCAGCAGTACGGGCTACGGGTCTAGCGGGATCTTACCTGAGCAGTTCTTC
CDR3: CASSTGYGSSGILPEQFF

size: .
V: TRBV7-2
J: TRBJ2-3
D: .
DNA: TGTGCCAGCAGCTTGAGAGACAGCACAGATACGCAGTATTTT
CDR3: CASSLRDSTDTQYF

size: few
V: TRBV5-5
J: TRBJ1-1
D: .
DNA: TGTGCCAGCAGGTTACAGGGAATCACTGAAGCTTTCTTT
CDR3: CASRLQGITEAFF

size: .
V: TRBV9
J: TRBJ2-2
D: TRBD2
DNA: TGTGCCAGCAGCCCAGGACTAGCGCGGACCGGGGAGCTGTTTTTT
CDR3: CASSPGLARTGELFF

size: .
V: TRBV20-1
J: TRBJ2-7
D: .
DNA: TGCAGTGCTAGAGACTCGCCCCAGCGGGCCTACTACGAGCAGTACTTC
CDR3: CSARDSPQRAYYEQYF

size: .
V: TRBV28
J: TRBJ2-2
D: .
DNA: TGTGCCAGCAGTTTAGCGGGAAAAAGGAACACCGGGGAGCTGTTTTTT
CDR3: CASSLAGKRNTGELFF

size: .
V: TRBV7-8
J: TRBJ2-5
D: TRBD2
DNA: TGTGCCAGCAGCCCAAACCCTAAGCGGGAGGGCCGTATGGAGACCCAGTACTTC
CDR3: CASSPNPKREGRMETQYF

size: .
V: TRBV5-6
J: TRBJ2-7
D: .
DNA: TGTGCCAGCAGCTTGGCCGGGGCCCTCCCCAGACCCTACGAGCAGTACTTC
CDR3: CASSLAGALPRPYEQYF

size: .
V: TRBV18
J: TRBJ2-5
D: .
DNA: TGTGCCAGCTCACCGGGCCCGCAAGAGACCCAGTACTTC
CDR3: CASSPGPQETQYF

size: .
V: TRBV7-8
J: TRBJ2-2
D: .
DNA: TGTGCCAGCAGCTTAGGAGGCGGTAAAACCGGGGAGCTGTTTTTT
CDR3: CASSLGGGKTGELFF

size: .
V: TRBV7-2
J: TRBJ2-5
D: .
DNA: TGTGCCAGCAGCTGGGACTTGCAAGAGACCCAGTACTTC
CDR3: CASSWDLQETQYF

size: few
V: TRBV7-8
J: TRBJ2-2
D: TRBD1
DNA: TGTGCCAGCAGCTTAGCGGTAGGGGGCGCGAACACCGGGGAGCTGTTTTTT
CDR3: CASSLAVGGANTGELFF

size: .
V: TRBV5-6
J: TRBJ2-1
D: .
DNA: TGTGCCAGCAGCTTGGTCAGGGATGAGCAGTTCTTC
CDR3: CASSLVRDEQFF

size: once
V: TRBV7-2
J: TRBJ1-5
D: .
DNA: TGTGCCAGCAGAATGATAGGGGGTAGGGAACAGCCCCAGCATTTT
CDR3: CASRMIGGREQPQHF

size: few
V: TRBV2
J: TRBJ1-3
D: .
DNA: TGTGCCAGCAGACTCACGGGGGGGAATGGAAACACCATATATTTT
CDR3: CASRLTGGNGNTIYF

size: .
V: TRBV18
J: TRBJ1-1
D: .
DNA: TGTGCCAGCTCACCAGCTGAAATGAACACTGAAGCTTTCTTT
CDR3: CASSPAEMNTEAFF

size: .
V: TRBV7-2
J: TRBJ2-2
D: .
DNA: TGTGCCAGCAGCTTAGGCCTAGCCGGGGAGCTGTTTTTT
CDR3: CASSLGLAGELFF

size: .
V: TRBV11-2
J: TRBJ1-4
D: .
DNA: TGTGCCAGCAGCTTAGCGGGGGCCGGTATAGAAAAACTGTTTTTT
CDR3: CASSLAGAGIEKLFF

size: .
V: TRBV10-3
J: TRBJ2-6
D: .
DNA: TGTGCCATCAGCAGCTCTGGGGCCAACGTCCTGACTTTC
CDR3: CAISSSGANVLTF

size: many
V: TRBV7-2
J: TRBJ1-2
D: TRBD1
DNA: TGTGCCAGCAGCTTAAAGGGACAGGGCTATGGCTACACCTTC
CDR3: CASSLKGQGYGYTF

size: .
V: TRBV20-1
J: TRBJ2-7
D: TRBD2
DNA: TGCAGTGCTAGACTAGCGGGAGGGCCGTGGTACGAGCAGTACTTC
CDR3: CSARLAGGPWYEQYF

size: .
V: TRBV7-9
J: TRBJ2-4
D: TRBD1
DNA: TGTGCCAGCCGGAGAGACAGGGGGGACATTCAGTACTTC
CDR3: CASRRDRGDIQYF

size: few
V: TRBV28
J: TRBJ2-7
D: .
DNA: TGTGCCAGCAGTTTACCAGTTACCCTCTCCTACGAGCAGTACTTC
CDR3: CASSLPVTLSYEQYF

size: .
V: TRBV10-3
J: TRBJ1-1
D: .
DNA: TGTGCCATCAGTGAGTCCGGGGGGTTGGAGAGGGGCACTGAAGCTTTCTTT
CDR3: CAISESGGLERGTEAFF

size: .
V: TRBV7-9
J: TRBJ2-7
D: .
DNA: TGTGCCAGCAGCGTACAGGGTCTCTCCTACGAGCAGTACTTC
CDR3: CASSVQGLSYEQYF

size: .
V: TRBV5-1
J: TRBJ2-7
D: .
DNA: TGCGCCAGCAGAAACCAAGGCAGCGCCTACGAGCAGTACTTC
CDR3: CASRNQGSAYEQYF

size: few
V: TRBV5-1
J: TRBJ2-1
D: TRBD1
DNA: TGCGCCAGCAGCCGGGACAGGGGATACGATGAGCAGTTCTTC
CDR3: CASSRDRGYDEQFF

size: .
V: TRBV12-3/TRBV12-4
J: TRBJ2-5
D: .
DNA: TGTGCCAGCAGACTCGGACAGTCCCAAGAGACCCAGTACTTC
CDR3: CASRLGQSQETQYF

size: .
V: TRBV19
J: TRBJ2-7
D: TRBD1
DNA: TGTGCCAGCTCCTGGGACAGGACCTACGAGCAGTACTTC
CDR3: CASSWDRTYEQYF

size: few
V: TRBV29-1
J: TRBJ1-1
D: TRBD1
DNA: TGCAGCGCTAGTCAGGGGGGAAAAAGAGCTTTCTTT
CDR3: CSASQGGKRAFF

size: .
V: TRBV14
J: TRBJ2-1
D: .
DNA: TGTGCCAGCAGCCAAGAACAAGCGAGATACAATGAGCAGTTCTTC
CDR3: CASSQEQARYNEQFF

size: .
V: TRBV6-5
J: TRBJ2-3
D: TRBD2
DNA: TGTGCCAGCAGTTCGGGGGGTGCCTCTAGCACAGATACGCAGTATTTT
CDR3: CASSSGGASSTDTQYF

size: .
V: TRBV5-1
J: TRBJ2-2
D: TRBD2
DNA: TGCGCCAGCAGCCGGGGGGGCGCGGATACGAACACCGGGGAGCTGTTTTTT
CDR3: CASSRGGADTNTGELFF

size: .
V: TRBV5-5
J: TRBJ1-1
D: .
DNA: TGTGCCAGCAGGGAATCGACACTGAACACTGAAGCTTTCTTT
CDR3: CASRESTLNTEAFF

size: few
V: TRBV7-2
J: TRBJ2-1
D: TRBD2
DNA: TGTGCCAGCAGCGGAGGAGGTCCTAGCGGGACCTACAATGAGCAGTTCTTC
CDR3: CASSGGGPSGTYNEQFF

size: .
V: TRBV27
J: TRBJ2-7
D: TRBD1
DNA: TGTGCCAGCAGTAAGGACAGGTCCTCCTACGAGCAGTACTTC
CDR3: CASSKDRSSYEQYF

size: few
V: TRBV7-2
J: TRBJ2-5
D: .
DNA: TGTGCCAGCAGCTTGCTTAGCGGACAAGAGACCCAGTACTTC
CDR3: CASSLLSGQETQYF

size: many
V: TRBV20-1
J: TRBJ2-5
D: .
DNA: TGCAGTGCTCAGGGAGTACAGGGAAGGAGGGAGACCCAGTACTTC
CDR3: CSAQGVQGRRETQYF

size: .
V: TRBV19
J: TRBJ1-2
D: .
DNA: TGTGCCAGTAGTATTCTCTTTTCGTACAGGCAGAATTATGGCTACACCTTC
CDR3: CASSILFSYRQNYGYTF

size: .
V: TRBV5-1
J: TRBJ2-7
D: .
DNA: TGCGCCAGCAGCCCGGTCGGGGGAGACTACGAGCAGTACTTC
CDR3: CASSPVGGDYEQYF

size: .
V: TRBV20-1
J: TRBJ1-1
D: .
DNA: TGCAGTGCTAGAGGCGGGGGTCGGGAGAACACTGAAGCTTTCTTT
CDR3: CSARGGGRENTEAFF

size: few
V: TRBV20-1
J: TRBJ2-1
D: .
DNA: TGCAGTGTCACAAGCGGTTCCTACAATGAGCAGTTCTTC
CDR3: CSVTSGSYNEQFF

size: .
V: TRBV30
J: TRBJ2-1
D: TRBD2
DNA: TGTGCCTGGAGAACGGGAGGGGGGTACAATGAGCAGTTCTTC
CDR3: CAWRTGGGYNEQFF

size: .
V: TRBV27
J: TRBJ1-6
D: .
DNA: TGTGCCAGCAGTCCATGGGAAGCCGTGCATTCACCCCTCCACTTT
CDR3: CASSPWEAVHSPLHF